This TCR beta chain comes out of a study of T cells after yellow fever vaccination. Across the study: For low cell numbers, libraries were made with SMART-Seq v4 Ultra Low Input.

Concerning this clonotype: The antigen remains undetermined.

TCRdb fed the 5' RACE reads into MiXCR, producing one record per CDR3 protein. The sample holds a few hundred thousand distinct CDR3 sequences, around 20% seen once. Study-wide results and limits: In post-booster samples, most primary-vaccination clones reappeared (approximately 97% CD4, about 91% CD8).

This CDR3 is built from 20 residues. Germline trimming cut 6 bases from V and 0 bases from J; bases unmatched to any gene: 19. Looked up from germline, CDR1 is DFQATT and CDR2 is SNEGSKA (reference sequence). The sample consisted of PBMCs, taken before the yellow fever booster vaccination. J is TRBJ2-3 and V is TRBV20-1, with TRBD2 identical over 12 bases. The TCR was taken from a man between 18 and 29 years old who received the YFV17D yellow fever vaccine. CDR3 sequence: CSAVQGVRLAGANSTDTQYF. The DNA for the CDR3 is TGCAGTGCAGTACAGGGCGTTCGACTAGCGGGGGCCAATAGCACAGATACGCAGTATTTT.